This T cell receptor (beta chain) derives from a study of T cells in localized non-small cell lung cancer. Here immunoSEQ multiplex PCR was the method, and the copy in TCRdb shows in-frame clones only, minus some. Altogether some 80,000 clones are present, around four fifths being singletons, with the ten largest covering 2.5% to 3%. This CDR3 has 14 residues. The germline V and J ends were trimmed by 3 bases and 3 bases, with 11 bases remaining between them. Germline loops: CDR1 MNHEY, CDR2 SVGAGI. The clonotype was recovered from a man aged 40-75 years with stage I lung adenocarcinoma. The sample in question was peripheral blood, obtained before any cancer treatment. The rearrangement uses TRBV6-5 and TRBJ1-1; D uncertain. The CDR3 is CASSYLGSYTEAFF. CDR3 sequence (DNA): TGTGCCAGCAGTTATTTGGGGTCTTACACTGAAGCTTTCTTT.